This TCR beta chain was identified during a study of Graves' ophthalmopathy and Graves' hyperthyroidism (dated 2018 in TCRdb). A note on the overall study: Peripheral blood samples were taken at the time of initial diagnosis, before any treatment was given. The study used TCR beta repertoire signatures to distinguish Graves' ophthalmopathy from Graves' hyperthyroidism and to predict progression to ophthalmopathy. In total, under 150 blood samples were TCR-sequenced: fewer than 50 ophthalmopathy, some 80 hyperthyroidism and some 17 hyperthyroidism-to-ophthalmopathy patients. To explore V-J signatures that distinguish ophthalmopathy from hyperthyroidism, a discovery set of about 99 patients was enrolled, made up of more than 40 with ophthalmopathy and some 58 with stable hyperthyroidism. The independent validation cohort included under 20 hyperthyroidism patients plus 17 patients who later progressed from hyperthyroidism to ophthalmopathy. T-cell repertoires of thyroid tissue and blood were compared in over 5 hyperthyroidism patients. Once sampling was done, hyperthyroidism patients were given methimazole at a starting dose of 30 mg daily, while ophthalmopathy patients were given high-dose intravenous methylprednisolone.

A few counts support this clonotype. Its antigen remains unidentified. Base-call qualities are not available, and no considerably larger clone is one nucleotide away. For repertoire sequencing, TCR beta CDR3 regions were amplified from RNA transcripts. A first-round RT-PCR used HTBI primers with the Qiagen OneStep RT-PCR kit, followed by a second-round multiplex PCR, size selection and purification. Libraries were sequenced paired-end with 100 bp reads on an Illumina HiSeq2000. Turning to the authors' computational methods: Reads were processed with SOAPnuke, discarding reads with adapters, uncalled bases, mean Phred below 15, or no exact constant-primer or identifier match. COPE v1.2.5 was used to merge high-quality paired reads. Each unique nucleotide sequence was treated as a clonotype, and MiTCR v1.1 was used to align the clonotypes to the IMGT TRB V, D and J references. Only V-J combinations with frequency above 0.0001 were analysed, covering approximately 99% of repertoires. A TCR clonal expansion and chaos score per V-J combination was defined as the ratio of F50 clonal expansion to chaos observed in the TCRdist matrix. Features were reduced by Welch's t-statistics and random forest to around 14 V-J combinations, which fed a naive Bayes classifier. Thyroid-blood repertoire similarity was quantified with the Morisita-Horn index. In TCRdb, the public reads were trimmed at Q25 with fastp and aligned with MiXCR, with productive beta chains retained. Merged by CDR3 protein, the rows form single entries marked with the most common genes and DNA. The V and J calls were determined by TCRdb, not by the authors. The sample table contains 740,000 or so distinct CDR3 sequences; only one count was recorded for 40% of them. The biggest ten clones account for 35% to 55% of the sample.

Based on the germline V gene, the CDR1 and CDR2 sequences are SGHTA and FQGTGA. V is pared back by 5 bases and J by 0 bases, with 13 bases lying between the germline termini. The CDR3, from cysteine to phenylalanine, totals 16 residues. Here the CDR3 DNA is all that survives: 48 bases in frame from base 1. What the study reported, not specific to this receptor: Most expanded thyroid clonotypes with frequency above 0.001 were also detected in blood, suggesting blood repertoires may reflect the thyroid immune response. Sample size was not statistically predetermined, and group allocation was not concealed from the investigators. In validation, the model predicted ophthalmopathy progression with 55% to 71% sensitivity and around 72% specificity; fewer than 15 predicted patients were CT-confirmed with GO in a median of around 6.5 months. In cross-validation, the 13-signature model distinguished ophthalmopathy from stable hyperthyroidism with 85% to 90% sensitivity and about 81% specificity, and in the test set the corresponding values were roughly 80% and 76%.

Ophthalmopathy patients had moderately to severely active disease, Clinical Activity Score of at least 3, NOSPECS grade of at least 4, and disease duration under 3 months. Anyone with other autoimmune diseases, uncontrolled infections, pregnancy or lactation was excluded from the study. Diagnosis was based on clinical symptoms, serum thyroxine, TRAb, thyroid ultrasound and orbital computed tomography. Using Ficoll-Paque density gradient centrifugation, PBMCs were isolated from less than 11 ml of fresh peripheral blood. Total RNA was extracted using Trizol reagent, and RNA quality was checked on an Agilent 2100 Bioanalyzer.

Sequenced input: peripheral blood. The sequence links TRBV7-3 to TRBJ2-2; TRBD1 is possibly the D segment (6 matching bases). The source is an adult man with Graves' ophthalmopathy. In nucleotides, the sequence is TGTGCCAGCAGCCAGTCCGGGACAACGAACACCGGGGAGCTGTTTTTT. It codes for CASSQSGTTNTGELFF.